These 15 T cell receptor beta chains were sequenced from one sample in a study of cytomegalovirus exposure and HLA in healthy donors. PCR used 60 Vbeta primers and 13 Jbeta primers. Using immunoSEQ multiplex PCR, the repertoire was profiled, and TCRdb retains in-frame clones only, with some absent. The sample yields around 54,000 clones, 82% seen once. The sample taken for sequencing was PBMCs. These receptors came from a woman younger than 35 in good health and CMV-seronegative.

This chain uses TRBV5-1 with TRBJ2-7, with 10 bases lining up with TRBD1. Looked up from germline, CDR1 is SGHRS and CDR2 is YFSETQ. With V trimmed by 3 bases and J by 3 bases, 3 bases remained unmatched. This CDR3 is 14 amino acids long. The CDR3: CASSSGTGVYEQYF. The CDR3, as DNA: TGCGCCAGCAGCTCCGGGACAGGGGTCTACGAGCAGTACTTC.

The J gene is TRBJ2-5, the V gene TRBV4-1; 12 bases line up with TRBD2. Germline V gives CDR1 MGHRA, CDR2 YSYEKL. The CDR3 length is 14 residues. The V gene end was trimmed by 5 bases and the J gene end by 5 bases; junction bases not matched to a gene: 3. CDR3 DNA: TGCGCCAGCAGCTCGGGACTAGCGGGTGAGACCCAGTACTTC. Translation: CASSSGLAGETQYF.

V is TRBV11-3 and J is TRBJ2-1; TRBD2 aligns across 7 bases. Losses at the gene ends were 1 base for V and 6 bases for J; bases not matched to a gene: 9. The CDR3 spans 16 residues. Germline CDR1 and CDR2: SGHNT and YENEEA. CDR3: CASSLGSTGGSNEQFF. In DNA form, the CDR3 reads TGTGCCAGCAGCTTAGGTTCAACGGGAGGCTCCAATGAGCAGTTCTTC.

The rearrangement uses TRBV19 and TRBJ2-1, with 8 nucleotides matching TRBD1. After removal of 2 bases from V and 1 base from J, the junction contained 1 base not matched to a gene. Germline values: CDR1 LNHDA, CDR2 SQIVND (reference sequence). There are 15 residues in the CDR3. The CDR3 DNA reads TGTGCCAGTAGTATAACAGGGGGGTCCTACAATGAGCAGTTCTTC. Translating it yields CASSITGGSYNEQFF.

This clone has just one count. The DNA of the CDR3 is TGCGCCAGCAGTGAAGGACAGGGGCCAGATACGCAGTATTTT. The encoded protein is CASSEGQGPDTQYF. The genes are TRBV10-1 and TRBJ2-3; 9 nucleotides match TRBD1. The V gene's germline CDR1 is WNHNN and CDR2 SYGVQD (reference sequence). This CDR3 has 14 residues. Losses at the gene ends were 3 bases for V and 4 bases for J; bases not matched to a gene: 2.

V usage is TRBV7-3 and J usage is TRBJ2-2; D may be TRBD2 (5 bases). The germline gives CDR1 SGHTA, CDR2 FQGTGA. Trimming shortened V by 0 bases and J by 4 bases, and 9 bases separated the two germline ends. CDR3 length equals 15 residues. This chain's CDR3 is CASSLTPSPTGELFF. In nucleotides, the CDR3 is TGTGCCAGCAGCTTAACTCCTAGCCCCACCGGGGAGCTGTTTTTT.

The chain links TRBV19 to TRBJ1-3; TRBD1 matches 10 bases. Trimming cost V 7 bases and J 0 bases; bases outside gene matches: 9. Germline lookup yields CDR1 LNHDA and CDR2 SQIVND (reference sequence). There are 17 residues in the CDR3. The CDR3 DNA sequence: TGTGCCAGTAACACCGGGACAGGGGTTTACTCTGGAAACACCATATATTTT. Its protein is CASNTGTGVYSGNTIYF.

This sequence joins TRBV10-2 and TRBJ2-1; D gene uncertain. The CDR3 is 11 residues long. V shed 2 bases and J shed 8 bases, with 4 bases lying between them. In germline, CDR1 is WSHSY, CDR2 SAAADI. This chain's CDR3 is CASSEGHEQFF. CDR3 bases: TGCGCCAGCAGTGAGGGCCATGAGCAGTTCTTC.

CDR3 nucleotide sequence: TGTGCCATTTCCGTCCCGGGTTCCTACGAGCAGTACTTC. Residues: CAISVPGSYEQYF. This sequence joins TRBV10-3 and TRBJ2-7, with D unresolved. V lost 9 bases and J lost 1, with 13 bases in between. CDR3 length equals 13 residues. CDR1 and CDR2 from the germline V gene are ENHRY and SYGVKD.

This clone occurred a few times. V gene TRBV7-9 combines with J gene TRBJ2-1; TRBD2 aligns across 8 bases. This CDR3 spans 16 amino acids. Germline CDR1 reads SEHNR; CDR2 reads FQNEAQ (reference sequence). The trim removed 5 bases at V and 5 bases at J, leaving 11 bases unmatched. Written as DNA, the CDR3 is TGTGCCAGCAGCATGGGTGTGACTAGCGTCCACAATGAGCAGTTCTTC. Translation: CASSMGVTSVHNEQFF.

Comment on this clone: The junction departs from germline at one end; a sequencing error may be responsible. This chain links TRBV28 with TRBJ2-7; 11 nucleotides match TRBD2. Germline V gene sequence: CDR1 MDHEN, CDR2 SYDVKM. The CDR3 is 13 amino acids. CDR3 loop: CASSNPPGLAVAF. The CDR3 DNA reads as TGTGCCAGCAGCAATCCACCGGGACTAGCGGTTGCCTTC. Combining the CDR3 with reference TRBV28 and TRBJ2-7 gives the whole variable domain DVKVTQSSRYLVKRTGEKVFLECVQDMDHENMFWYRQDPGLGLRLIYFSYDVKMKEKGDIPEGYSVSREKKERFSLILESASTNQTSMYLCASSNPPGLAVAFGPGTRLTVT.

To note about this clone: An end of the junction does not agree with germline; a read error may underlie this. Within the sample, other DNA sequences also encode this same CDR3. This chain links TRBV2 with TRBJ1-1, with D perhaps TRBD1 (6 bases). The V gene's germline CDR1 is SNHLY and CDR2 FYNNEI. The CDR3 is 17 residues long. CDR3 nucleotides: TGTGCCAGCAGTGAAGTCGGTTTGGGTCAGGGGAACACTGAAGCCTTCTTT. This sequence encodes CASSEVGLGQGNTEAFF.

The rearrangement links TRBV12-5 to TRBJ2-1; TRBD2 matches 7 bases. After removal of 0 bases from V and 7 bases from J, the junction contained 21 bases not matched to a gene. The CDR3 is 20 amino acids. Germline V gene data show CDR1 as LGHNT and CDR2 as FRNRAP. CDR3 in amino acids: CASGLVLGLGGGSRRNEQFF. The CDR3 DNA sequence: TGTGCTAGTGGTTTGGTACTCGGTCTGGGGGGGGGATCACGGAGGAATGAGCAGTTCTTC.

This chain joins TRBV4-1 and TRBJ2-2; 7 bases line up with TRBD1. With 4 bases clipped from V and 4 bases from J, the junction kept 6 bases outside the gene matches. The V gene's germline CDR1 is MGHRA and CDR2 YSYEKL. This CDR3 spans 15 amino acids. The CDR3 DNA sequence: TGCGCCAGCAGCCCAAGGACAGGCATCACCGGGGAGCTGTTTTTT. Translating it yields CASSPRTGITGELFF.

This chain connects TRBV27 to TRBJ2-7; TRBD2 might be the D (5 bases). This CDR3 region has 11 residues. CDR1 is MNHEY, CDR2 SMNVEV, per germline (reference sequence). V was shortened by 8 bases and J by 6 bases, with 11 bases between the two germline ends. CDR3 nucleotides: TGTGCCAGCGAGGGAGACGGCGAGCAGTACTTC. Translated: CASEGDGEQYF.